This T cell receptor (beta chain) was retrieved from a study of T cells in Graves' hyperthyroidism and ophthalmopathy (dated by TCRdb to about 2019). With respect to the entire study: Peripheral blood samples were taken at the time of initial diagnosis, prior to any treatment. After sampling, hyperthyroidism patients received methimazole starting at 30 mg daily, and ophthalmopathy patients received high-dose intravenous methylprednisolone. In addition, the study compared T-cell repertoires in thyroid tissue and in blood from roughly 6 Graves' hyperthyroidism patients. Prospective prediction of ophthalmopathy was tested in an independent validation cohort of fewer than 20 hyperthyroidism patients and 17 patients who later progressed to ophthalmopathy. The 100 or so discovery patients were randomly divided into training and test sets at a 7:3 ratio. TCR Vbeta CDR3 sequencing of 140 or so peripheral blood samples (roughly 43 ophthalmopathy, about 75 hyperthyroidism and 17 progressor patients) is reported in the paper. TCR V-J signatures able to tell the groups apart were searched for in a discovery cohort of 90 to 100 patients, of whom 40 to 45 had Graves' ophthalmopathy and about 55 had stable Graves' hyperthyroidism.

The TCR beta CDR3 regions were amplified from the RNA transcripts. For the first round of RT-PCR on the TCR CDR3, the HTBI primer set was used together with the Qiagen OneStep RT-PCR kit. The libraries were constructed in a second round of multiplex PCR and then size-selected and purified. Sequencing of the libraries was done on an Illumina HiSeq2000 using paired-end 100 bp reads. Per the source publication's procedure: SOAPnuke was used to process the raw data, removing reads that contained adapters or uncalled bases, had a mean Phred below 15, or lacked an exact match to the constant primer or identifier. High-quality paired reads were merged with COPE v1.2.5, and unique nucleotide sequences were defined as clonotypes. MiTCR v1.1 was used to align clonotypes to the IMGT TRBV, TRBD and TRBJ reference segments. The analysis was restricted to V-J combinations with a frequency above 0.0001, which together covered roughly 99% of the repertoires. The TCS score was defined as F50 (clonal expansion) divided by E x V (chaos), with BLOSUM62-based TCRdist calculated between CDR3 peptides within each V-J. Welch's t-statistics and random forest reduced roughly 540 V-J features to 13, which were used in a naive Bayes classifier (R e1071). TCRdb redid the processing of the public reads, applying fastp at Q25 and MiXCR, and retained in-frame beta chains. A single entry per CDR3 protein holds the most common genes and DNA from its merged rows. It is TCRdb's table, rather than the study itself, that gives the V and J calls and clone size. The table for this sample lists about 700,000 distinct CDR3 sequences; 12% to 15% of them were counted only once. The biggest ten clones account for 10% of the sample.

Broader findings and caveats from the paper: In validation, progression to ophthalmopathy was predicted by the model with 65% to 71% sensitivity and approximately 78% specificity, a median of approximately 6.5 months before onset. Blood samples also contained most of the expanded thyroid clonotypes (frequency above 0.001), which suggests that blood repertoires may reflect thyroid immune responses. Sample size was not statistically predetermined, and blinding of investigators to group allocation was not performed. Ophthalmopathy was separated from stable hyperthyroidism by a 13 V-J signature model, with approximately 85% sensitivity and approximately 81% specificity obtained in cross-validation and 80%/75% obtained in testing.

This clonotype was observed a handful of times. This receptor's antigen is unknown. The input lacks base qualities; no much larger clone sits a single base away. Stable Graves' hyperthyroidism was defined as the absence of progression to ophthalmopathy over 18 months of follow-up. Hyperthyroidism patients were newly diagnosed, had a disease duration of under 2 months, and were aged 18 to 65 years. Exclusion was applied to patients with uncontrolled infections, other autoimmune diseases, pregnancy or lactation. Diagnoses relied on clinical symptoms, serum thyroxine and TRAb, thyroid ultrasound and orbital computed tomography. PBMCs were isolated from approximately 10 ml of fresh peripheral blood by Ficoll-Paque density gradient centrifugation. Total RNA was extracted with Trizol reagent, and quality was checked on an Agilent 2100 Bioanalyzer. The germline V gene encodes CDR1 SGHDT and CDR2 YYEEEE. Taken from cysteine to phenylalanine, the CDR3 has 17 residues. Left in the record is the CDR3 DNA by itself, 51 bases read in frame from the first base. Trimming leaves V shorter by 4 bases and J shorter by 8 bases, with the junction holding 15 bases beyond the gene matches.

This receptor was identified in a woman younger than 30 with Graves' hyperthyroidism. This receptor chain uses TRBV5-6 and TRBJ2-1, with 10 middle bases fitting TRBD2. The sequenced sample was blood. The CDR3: CASSPGLAKTWLDEQFF. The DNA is TGTGCCAGCAGCCCGGGACTAGCGAAAACCTGGTTGGATGAGCAGTTCTTC. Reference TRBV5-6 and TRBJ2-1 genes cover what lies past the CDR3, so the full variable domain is DAGVTQSPTHLIKTRGQQVTLRCSPKSGHDTVSWYQQALGQGPQFIFQYYEEEERQRGNFPDRFSGHQFPNYSSELNVNALLLGDSALYLCASSPGLAKTWLDEQFFGPGTRLTVL.